A single sample is the source of the 27 T cell receptor beta chains below, sequenced in a study of blood T cells in healthy people across ages. A J-beta primer mix and a sample-barcoded 5' primer were used in a second PCR of about 7 to 12 cycles. MiXCR was run by TCRdb on the 5' RACE reads, yielding one entry per CDR3 protein. The repertoire holds 850,000 to 1,100,000 distinct CDR3 sequences, with approximately 38% as singletons. Sequencing was carried out using blood. Every receptor here comes from a man aged 18 to 29 in good health.

The chain recombines TRBV7-2 with TRBJ1-1; D is ambiguous. Per the germline V gene, CDR1 is SGHTA and CDR2 is FQGNSA. With 5 bases removed from V and 0 bases from J, the gap between germline ends came to 13 bases. The CDR3 is made up of 15 amino acids. The CDR3 sequence is CASSPLGQLNTEAFF. The CDR3 DNA sequence: TGTGCCAGCAGCCCGCTCGGTCAGCTGAACACTGAAGCTTTCTTT. The full variable domain, completed using reference TRBV7-2 and TRBJ1-1, is GAGVSQSPSNKVTEKGKDVELRCDPISGHTALYWYRQSLGQGLEFLIYFQGNSAPDKSGLPSDRFSAERTGGSVSTLTIQRTQQEDSAVYLCASSPLGQLNTEAFFGQGTRLTVV.

There are a few counts of this clonotype. The gene calls are TRBV7-2 and TRBJ1-2; D is perhaps TRBD1 (6 bases). The CDR3 is made up of 15 amino acids. The V and J ends lost 1 base and 3 bases respectively, with 12 bases between them. CDR1 is SGHTA and CDR2 is FQGNSA in the germline V gene. The CDR3 DNA is TGTGCCAGCAGCTTAGGCATAGGGGGAGACTATGGCTACACCTTC. It specifies CASSLGIGGDYGYTF. The whole variable domain, remainder taken from reference TRBV7-2 and TRBJ1-2, is GAGVSQSPSNKVTEKGKDVELRCDPISGHTALYWYRQSLGQGLEFLIYFQGNSAPDKSGLPSDRFSAERTGGSVSTLTIQRTQQEDSAVYLCASSLGIGGDYGYTFGSGTRLTVV.

The V call is TRBV7-8, the J call TRBJ1-4; TRBD1 matches 10 bases. Looked up from germline, CDR1 is SGHVS and CDR2 is FQNEAQ. This CDR3 contains 15 residues. The junction had 6 bases not matched to a gene; V was cut back by 4 bases and J by 7 bases. As DNA, the CDR3 is TGTGCCAGCAGCTCGACAGGGGGCGCGTCTGAAAAACTGTTTTTT. It specifies CASSSTGGASEKLFF.

The chain combines TRBV12-3 or TRBV12-4 with TRBJ2-1; tentatively, D is TRBD2 (6 bases). The CDR3 loop spans 13 amino acids. V was clipped by 6 bases and J by 9 bases, with 15 bases between them. This CDR3 is CASSYERGGEQFF. Written as DNA, the CDR3 is TGTGCCAGCAGCTACGAACGGGGAGGTGAGCAGTTCTTC.

The rearrangement joins TRBV6-2 or TRBV6-3 to TRBJ1-5; D gene unclear. The CDR3 is 13 residues long. Trimming shortened V by 7 bases and J by 15 bases, and 22 bases separated the two germline ends. Per the germline V gene, CDR1 is MNHEY and CDR2 is SVGEGT. The CDR3 sequence: CASTQTITEQLHF. In DNA form, the CDR3 reads TGTGCCAGCACCCAAACTATTACGGAACAACTGCATTTT.

This clonotype has at least ten counts. Just one base apart from a much larger clone, this may be a read error. V gene TRBV12-3 or TRBV12-4 combines with J gene TRBJ1-2; tentative D call: TRBD1 (5 bases). V was pared by 5 bases and J by 6 bases, with 13 bases between. The length of the CDR3 is 13 residues. CDR3 nucleotides: TGTGCCAGCAGTCGGGGACCCCCAGATGGCTACACCTTC. Amino acids: CASSRGPPDGYTF.

In this sample, this clonotype turned up a few times. The V gene is TRBV20-1, the J gene TRBJ2-3, with 8 bases fitting TRBD2. CDR3 length: 14 amino acids. The germline CDR1 and CDR2 sequences are DFQATT and SNEGSKA (reference sequence). Trimming cost V 5 bases and J 2 bases; bases outside gene matches: 6. The CDR3 protein is CSAPLAGPTDTQYF. CDR3 coding DNA: TGCAGTGCTCCGCTAGCGGGCCCCACAGATACGCAGTATTTT.

In this sample, this clonotype turned up once. The rearrangement links TRBV7-9 to TRBJ2-1, with 12 bases matching TRBD2. Germline V gene lookup returns CDR1 SEHNR and CDR2 FQNEAQ (reference sequence). Trimming cost V 4 bases and J 5 bases; bases outside gene matches: 9. CDR3 size: 17 residues. This CDR3 reads CASSSKLRTSGNNEQFF. The CDR3 nucleotides are TGTGCCAGCAGCTCCAAGCTACGGACTAGCGGGAACAATGAGCAGTTCTTC. Full variable domain (rest looked up from reference TRBV7-9 and TRBJ2-1): DTGVSQNPRHKITKRGQNVTFRCDPISEHNRLYWYRQTLGQGPEFLTYFQNEAQLEKSRLLSDRFSAERPKGSFSTLEIQRTEQGDSAMYLCASSSKLRTSGNNEQFFGPGTRLTVL.

This clonotype was counted at least ten times. The chain combines TRBV27 with TRBJ2-3; D possibly corresponds to TRBD2 (5 bases). The V gene lost 4 bases and the J gene lost 11 bases, with 10 bases spanning the gap. This CDR3 comprises 11 residues. Germline V gene sequence: CDR1 MNHEY, CDR2 SMNVEV (reference sequence). CDR3 in DNA: TGTGCCAGCAGTTCCCCGGCGGGGCAGTATTTT. It codes for CASSSPAGQYF.

This clonotype was seen a handful of times. V is TRBV7-6 and J is TRBJ2-1, with 10 bases lining up with TRBD1. Per germline, CDR1 SGHVS and CDR2 FNYEAQ. The CDR3 extends over 13 amino acids. V gave up 10 bases and J gave up 7 bases; unmatched junction bases: 7. CDR3 amino acids: CAISRQGANEQFF. The CDR3 nucleotides read TGTGCCATCTCAAGACAGGGGGCGAATGAGCAGTTCTTC. Full variable domain (rest looked up from reference TRBV7-6 and TRBJ2-1): GAGVSQSPRYKVTKRGQDVALRCDPISGHVSLYWYRQALGQGPEFLTYFNYEAQQDKSGLPNDRFSAERPEGSISTLTIQRTEQRDSAMYRCAISRQGANEQFFGPGTRLTVL.

This rearrangement joins TRBV20-1 to TRBJ2-7, with D perhaps being TRBD1 or TRBD2 (5 bases each). Trimming removed 5 bases from V and 2 bases from J, with 7 bases in between. The CDR3 has 11 amino acids. The germline V gene has CDR1 DFQATT and CDR2 SNEGSKA (reference sequence). The CDR3 region is CSAVGAYEQYF. The CDR3 coding sequence is TGCAGTGCTGTGGGGGCCTACGAGCAGTACTTC.

This clonotype was observed a few times. This chain joins TRBV11-2 and TRBJ1-1; 7 bases map to TRBD1. The CDR3 totals 13 residues. Germline V gene lookup returns CDR1 SGHAT and CDR2 FQNNGV. V trimming: 5 bases; J trimming: 7 bases; junction bases outside the gene matches: 7. DNA for the CDR3: TGTGCCAGCAGCCACCAAAACAGGGGTGAAGCTTTCTTT. The encoded protein is CASSHQNRGEAFF.

This clonotype turned up a few times. The V call is TRBV4-2, the J call TRBJ1-4; D ambiguous. Germline values: CDR1 LGHNA, CDR2 YNFKEQ. The CDR3 totals 14 residues. V was shortened by 2 bases and J by 1 base, with 5 bases between the two germline ends. The CDR3 region is CASSQQRTNEKLFF. CDR3 DNA sequence: TGTGCCAGCAGCCAACAGAGAACTAATGAAAAACTGTTTTTT.

This clonotype was seen many times. V is TRBV2 and J is TRBJ1-2; no reliable D call. V was trimmed by 7 bases and J by 6 bases, leaving 15 bases between them. The germline gives CDR1 SNHLY, CDR2 FYNNEI. CDR3 length equals 13 residues. This chain's CDR3 is CASILVGADGYTF. DNA for the CDR3: TGTGCCAGCATACTGGTTGGTGCTGATGGCTACACCTTC.

V is TRBV25-1 and J is TRBJ2-5; D remains unclear. The CDR3 is 11 amino acids. CDR1 is MGHDK and CDR2 is SYGVNS in the germline V gene. Trimming stripped 7 bases from V and 5 bases from J, with 8 bases between. The CDR3 protein is CASTKRETQYF. CDR3 DNA sequence: TGTGCCAGCACCAAAAGGGAGACCCAGTACTTC.

This clonotype was recorded a few times. The chain carries TRBV4-2 and TRBJ1-2; weak D call: TRBD1 (6 bases). The CDR3 runs to 20 residues. V was clipped by 1 base and J by 4 bases, with 28 bases between them. CDR1 and CDR2 from the germline V gene are LGHNA and YNFKEQ. DNA of the CDR3: TGTGCCAGCAGCCAAGGGGGCGTTTGGGACACAAATCAGGATGCCTATGGCTACACCTTC. It encodes CASSQGGVWDTNQDAYGYTF.

This clonotype was observed at least ten times. The chain couples TRBV20-1 to TRBJ1-2, with 8 bases fitting TRBD1. Unmatched junction bases numbered 10, after V lost 0 bases and J lost 1 base. CDR1 and CDR2 from the germline V gene are DFQATT and SNEGSKA (reference sequence). The CDR3 loop spans 17 amino acids. The chain's CDR3 is CSARDPSGGVSNYGYTF. The DNA for the CDR3 is TGCAGTGCTAGAGATCCGTCAGGGGGCGTCAGTAACTATGGCTACACCTTC.

Of note for this clonotype: The germline gene is not matched at one end of the junction; a read error may be the cause. This chain uses TRBV27 with TRBJ2-7; D is possibly TRBD1 (6 bases). The J call could be wrong; TRBJ2-5 is a better fit for the DNA end. The CDR3 consists of 14 residues. The V gene's germline CDR1 is MNHEY and CDR2 SMNVEV (reference sequence). The CDR3 loop reads CASSLSRDIGTQYF. The DNA of the CDR3 is TGTGCCAGCAGTCTATCCCGGGACATAGGGACCCAGTACTTC.

This chain uses TRBV3-1 with TRBJ2-1; TRBD2 agrees at 12 bases. The trim removed 0 bases at V and 6 bases at J, leaving 6 bases unmatched. Germline V CDR1 and CDR2: LGHDT, YNNKEL (reference sequence). The CDR3 sequence is 17 residues long. The CDR3: CASSQDLAGGLRNEQFF. CDR3 nucleotide sequence: TGTGCCAGCAGCCAAGACCTAGCGGGGGGGTTACGCAATGAGCAGTTCTTC.

This clonotype has a handful of counts. The chain employs TRBV20-1 and TRBJ1-2; D is unclear. The germline V gene encodes CDR1 DFQATT and CDR2 SNEGSKA (reference sequence). V shed 6 bases and J shed 1 base, with 12 bases lying between them. The CDR3 spans 13 residues. The CDR3 sequence: CSALDGVNYGYTF. In DNA form, the CDR3 reads TGCAGTGCGCTGGACGGAGTTAACTATGGCTACACCTTC.

This clonotype was seen a single time. V is TRBV4-3 and J is TRBJ1-4; the D gene is possibly TRBD1 (6 bases). Germline V lookup: CDR1 LGHNA, CDR2 YSLEER. The CDR3 has 14 amino acids. The ends were cut back, 0 bases at V and 7 bases at J, with 9 bases in the middle. The CDR3 is CASSQDTGAEKLFF. The CDR3, as DNA: TGCGCCAGCAGCCAAGATACGGGGGCTGAAAAACTGTTTTTT.

This clonotype was counted at least ten times. This sequence joins TRBV4-3 and TRBJ2-7; D remains ambiguous. The CDR3 consists of 13 residues. Germline loops: CDR1 LGHNA, CDR2 YSLEER. The V end lost 1 base, the J end lost 3 bases, and 7 bases lay between the germline ends. The CDR3 region has the DNA TGCGCCAGCAGCCAAGGTACAGACTACGAGCAGTACTTC. This codes for CASSQGTDYEQYF.

This clonotype has just a few counts. The chain is built from TRBV4-2 and TRBJ1-2; D uncertain. Germline V gene lookup returns CDR1 LGHNA and CDR2 YNFKEQ. Trimming cost V 0 bases and J 7 bases, with 6 bases left between them. CDR3 length: 12 residues. The CDR3 nucleotides are TGTGCCAGCAGCCAAGATGGGGTTGGCTACACCTTC. Its translation is CASSQDGVGYTF.

This clonotype turned up a few times. This chain joins TRBV7-2 and TRBJ1-2; no firm D call. V was shortened by 0 bases and J by 4 bases, with 9 bases between the two germline ends. Germline V CDR1 and CDR2: SGHTA, FQGNSA. This CDR3 is built from 14 residues. The CDR3 here is CASSLASAVYGYTF. The DNA for the CDR3 is TGTGCCAGCAGCTTAGCGAGCGCCGTCTATGGCTACACCTTC.

The sample holds a few counts of this clonotype. CDR3 in amino acids: CASSHPGLSEQFF. The DNA of the CDR3 is TGCGCCAGCAGCCACCCGGGACTAAGTGAGCAGTTCTTC. The genes are TRBV4-3 and TRBJ2-1; 7 positions agree with TRBD2. Per the germline V gene, CDR1 is LGHNA and CDR2 is YSLEER. Germline trimming cut 3 bases from V and 9 bases from J; bases unmatched to any gene: 5. There are 13 residues in the CDR3.

With regard to this clonotype: The junction and the germline gene differ at one end; a read error may be behind it. The chain has TRBV27 and TRBJ1-5; the D is unclear. Per the germline V gene, CDR1 is MNHEY and CDR2 is SMNVEV (reference sequence). The CDR3 consists of 13 residues. The CDR3 sequence: CANSLGLNQPQHF. DNA for the CDR3: TGTGCCAACAGTTTAGGGCTAAATCAGCCCCAGCATTTT.

The gene calls are TRBV20-1 and TRBJ1-5; TRBD1 might be the D (5 bases). This CDR3 has 12 residues. CDR1 and CDR2 from the germline V gene are DFQATT and SNEGSKA (reference sequence). V was trimmed by 0 bases and J by 6 bases, leaving 6 bases between them. As DNA, the CDR3 is TGCAGTGCTAGAGACCAGGGTCAGCCCCAGCATTTT. It translates to CSARDQGQPQHF.